The next 30 T cell receptor beta chains were all read from a single sample in a study of metastatic and nonmetastatic thyroid tumors. MiXCR reprocessed the PCR reads for TCRdb. Of 9,500 to 15,000 clones detected, about 31% appear once; the ten largest clones hold 11%. Patients had received no treatment of any kind before thyroid surgery. The specimen sequenced was tumor tissue. The receptors were sampled from a female donor with papillary thyroid cancer or a benign thyroid nodule (not recorded which). Some clones in this sample may be carry-over from other donors' samples.

This clone was picked up a small number of times. A much bigger clone sits one base away, suggesting this may be a read error. The rearrangement uses TRBV12-3 or TRBV12-4 and TRBJ1-2; unclear D gene. The CDR3 has 16 amino acids. CDR3: CASGCRPAGTDYGYTF. CDR3 nucleotide sequence: TGCGCCAGCGGGTGTAGGCCTGCAGGCACCGACTATGGCTACACCTTC.

V gene TRBV28 combines with J gene TRBJ1-1, with TRBD1 matching 7 bases. Unmatched junction bases numbered 5, after V lost 6 bases and J lost 4 bases. CDR1 is MDHEN, CDR2 SYDVKM, per germline. This CDR3 is 13 amino acids long. The CDR3 DNA is TGTGCCAGCAGGACCGCAGGGGGCACTGAAGCTTTCTTT. Its protein product is CASRTAGGTEAFF. The complete variable domain, with remaining parts taken from reference TRBV28 and TRBJ1-1, reads DVKVTQSSRYLVKRTGEKVFLECVQDMDHENMFWYRQDPGLGLRLIYFSYDVKMKEKGDIPEGYSVSREKKERFSLILESASTNQTSMYLCASRTAGGTEAFFGQGTRLTVV.

This sequence joins TRBV7-2 and TRBJ2-7; TRBD1 aligns across 9 bases. The V gene's germline CDR1 is SGHTA and CDR2 FQGNSA. Germline trimming cut 5 bases from V and 5 bases from J; bases unmatched to any gene: 10. The CDR3 loop spans 15 amino acids. The CDR3 reads CASSPTAGQGNEQYF. DNA of the CDR3: TGTGCCAGCAGCCCGACAGCCGGACAGGGGAACGAGCAGTACTTC.

By share, this clone counts as hyperexpanded. This sequence joins TRBV10-1 and TRBJ2-7; possibly TRBD1 for D (6 bases). Germline CDR1 is WNHNN and CDR2 is SYGVQD (reference sequence). CDR3 size: 14 residues. Trimming took off 2 bases at V and 5 bases at J, with 13 bases between the two ends. DNA of the CDR3: TGCGCCAGCAGTGAGGCAGGGGTAGCCGACGAGCAGTACTTC. Translated: CASSEAGVADEQYF.

This clone is termed medium-sized. The chain employs TRBV6-1 and TRBJ2-3, with D possibly being TRBD1 (6 bases). The germline V gene encodes CDR1 MNHNS and CDR2 SASEGT. CDR3 length: 13 amino acids. Trimming removed 6 bases at V and 8 bases at J, with 15 bases between. Written as DNA, the CDR3 is TGTGCCAGCAGCTGGACAGACCTTGGTACGCAGTATTTT. Amino acid sequence: CASSWTDLGTQYF.

This rearrangement joins TRBV6-2 or TRBV6-3 to TRBJ2-7, with 7 bases matching TRBD1. This CDR3 contains 13 residues. The J segment lost 7 bases and the V segment lost 6 bases, leaving 9 bases of the junction unmatched. Germline V lookup: CDR1 MNHEY, CDR2 SVGEGT. CDR3 region: CASRYDGTDEQYF. Written as DNA, the CDR3 is TGTGCCAGCAGGTACGATGGGACAGATGAGCAGTACTTC.

V usage is TRBV20-1 and J usage is TRBJ2-1; TRBD1 agrees at 8 bases. The ends lost 5 bases at V and 5 bases at J; junction bases unmatched: 8. CDR1 DFQATT and CDR2 SNEGSKA come from the germline V gene (reference sequence). There are 14 residues in the CDR3. The CDR3 nucleotides read TGCAGTGCTGGAGGGACAGGCGCGAACAATGAGCAGTTCTTC. Residues: CSAGGTGANNEQFF.

This clone was seen a handful of times. V is TRBV6-1 and J is TRBJ2-7, with 8 positions matching TRBD1. The CDR3 consists of 13 residues. Germline CDR1 is MNHNS and CDR2 is SASEGT. V lost 4 bases and J lost 3; bases outside the gene matches: 2. This CDR3 reads CASSGTGIYEQYF. DNA of the CDR3: TGTGCCAGCAGTGGGACAGGGATCTACGAGCAGTACTTC.

By share, this clone counts as medium-sized. The rearrangement joins TRBV4-3 to TRBJ2-7, with D hard to call. Trimming stripped 0 bases from V and 2 bases from J, with 11 bases between. The CDR3 is made up of 15 amino acids. Germline V gene lookup returns CDR1 LGHNA and CDR2 YSLEER. The CDR3 region is CASSQDKWHPYEQYF. The CDR3 DNA follows: TGCGCCAGCAGCCAAGATAAATGGCACCCCTACGAGCAGTACTTC.

J is TRBJ2-7 and V is TRBV5-1, with D possibly matching TRBD2 (5 bases). Trimming cost V 2 bases and J 4 bases, with 13 bases left between them. The CDR3 has 14 residues. The germline V gene encodes CDR1 SGHRS and CDR2 YFSETQ. CDR3 loop: CASSLVLGGYEQYF. CDR3 sequence (DNA): TGCGCCAGCAGCTTAGTACTAGGCGGGTACGAGCAGTACTTC. Looking up the rest from reference TRBV5-1 and TRBJ2-7 gives the full variable domain: KAGVTQTPRYLIKTRGQQVTLSCSPISGHRSVSWYQQTPGQGLQFLFEYFSETQRNKGNFPGRFSGRQFSNSRSEMNVSTLELGDSALYLCASSLVLGGYEQYFGPGTRLTVT.

Ten or more counts support this clone. The V gene is TRBV7-9, the J gene TRBJ2-1; no definite D call. This CDR3 spans 13 amino acids. CDR1 and CDR2 from the germline V gene are SEHNR and FQNEAQ (reference sequence). Between the trimmed V and J ends, which lost 2 bases and 9 bases, there was a span of 11 bases. The CDR3 DNA follows: TGTGCCAGCAGCTTAATGAGCTTGGGTGAGCAGTTCTTC. Protein product: CASSLMSLGEQFF.

The rearrangement links TRBV5-1 to TRBJ1-2; possibly TRBD1 for D (6 bases). From germline, CDR1 is SGHRS and CDR2 YFSETQ. The CDR3 covers 15 residues. Trimming left V 0 bases short and J 2 bases short, with 11 bases between. DNA of the CDR3: TGCGCCAGCAGCTTGGCTGGAGGGACAAACTATGGCTACACCTTC. This encodes CASSLAGGTNYGYTF.

This clone has just a few counts. V usage is TRBV6-1 and J usage is TRBJ1-6; D call uncertain. The CDR3 is 14 amino acids. CDR1 and CDR2 from the germline V gene are MNHNS and SASEGT. Deletions cut 5 bases from V and 2 bases from J, with 7 bases between. The CDR3 reads CASSSGPYNSPLHF. CDR3 nucleotides: TGTGCCAGCAGTTCAGGTCCCTATAATTCACCCCTCCACTTT.

This clone is medium-sized in the sample. The chain recombines TRBV12-3 or TRBV12-4 with TRBJ2-2, with D possibly being TRBD2 (6 bases). This CDR3 has 18 residues. V was shortened by 3 bases and J by 2 bases, with 19 bases between the two germline ends. The DNA for the CDR3 is TGTGCCAGCAGTTTCCCCCCCCTATGGGGGGACAACACCGGGGAGCTGTTTTTT. It encodes CASSFPPLWGDNTGELFF.

The gene calls are TRBV10-3 and TRBJ2-3, with TRBD2 identical over 9 bases. The germline V gene has CDR1 ENHRY and CDR2 SYGVKD. Losses at the gene ends were 4 bases for V and 2 bases for J; bases not matched to a gene: 16. The CDR3 totals 19 residues. DNA for the CDR3: TGTGCCATCAGTGGGCTGCCTAGCGGGATGCCTTTGCACACAGATACGCAGTATTTT. This sequence encodes CAISGLPSGMPLHTDTQYF.

This clone is medium-sized within its sample. V and J are TRBV7-9 and TRBJ2-1; possible D gene TRBD2, 5 bases. The CDR3 sequence is 13 residues long. CDR1 is SEHNR, CDR2 FQNEAQ, per germline (reference sequence). V lost 1 base and J lost 6, with 7 bases in between. CDR3 protein: CASSLGEINEQFF. CDR3 coding DNA: TGTGCCAGCAGCTTAGGGGAGATCAATGAGCAGTTCTTC.

This clone was seen a few times. The J gene is TRBJ1-3, the V gene TRBV4-3, with D perhaps TRBD1 (6 bases). The CDR3 contains 15 residues. Trimming shortened V by 3 bases and J by 0 bases, and 9 bases separated the two germline ends. CDR1 and CDR2 from the germline V gene are LGHNA and YSLEER. The CDR3 is CASSQGGHSGNTIYF. The CDR3 DNA reads as TGCGCCAGCAGCCAGGGGGGCCACTCTGGAAACACCATATATTTT.

This clone showed up just a few times. This chain joins TRBV6-2 or TRBV6-3 and TRBJ2-1, with D unclear. The V gene's germline CDR1 is MNHEY and CDR2 SVGEGT. The CDR3 runs to 13 residues. The ends were cut back, 0 bases at V and 5 bases at J, with 5 bases in the middle. The CDR3 DNA reads TGTGCCAGCAGTTACTCAACGGACAATGAGCAGTTCTTC. Its protein is CASSYSTDNEQFF.

The rearrangement joins TRBV20-1 to TRBJ2-3; 8 nucleotides align to TRBD2. This CDR3 comprises 15 residues. Germline V gives CDR1 DFQATT, CDR2 SNEGSKA (reference sequence). J gave up 1 base and V 3 bases, and 6 bases lay outside the gene matches. The CDR3 nucleotides read TGCAGTGCTAGGACCACTAGCGGACGCACAGATACGCAGTATTTT. Its protein product is CSARTTSGRTDTQYF.

This clone has ten or more counts. This sequence joins TRBV19 and TRBJ1-1, with D perhaps matching TRBD1 (5 bases). Germline CDR1 LNHDA, CDR2 SQIVND (reference sequence). Trimming stripped 3 bases from V and 0 bases from J, with 17 bases between. The length of the CDR3 is 17 residues. CDR3 loop: CASSIGGGRTMNTEAFF. CDR3 sequence (DNA): TGTGCCAGTAGTATTGGGGGTGGGAGGACCATGAACACTGAAGCTTTCTTT.

This clone qualifies as medium-sized (0.01 to 0.1%). Other DNA sequences in this sample translate to the same CDR3. The V gene is TRBV12-3 or TRBV12-4, the J gene TRBJ1-4; D uncertain. The CDR3 runs 13 residues. V lost 5 bases and J 6 bases, leaving 10 bases between the germline ends. The CDR3 reads CASSTSLDEKLFF. In DNA form, the CDR3 reads TGTGCCAGCAGTACCTCATTAGATGAAAAACTGTTTTTT.

As for this clone: A read error may be the cause here, since a much bigger clone is one base away. The same CDR3 can be traced to other DNA sequences in this sample. The V call is TRBV10-3, the J call TRBJ2-3, with D perhaps TRBD2 (5 bases). V lost 2 bases, J lost 2 bases, and 23 bases lay in between. The CDR3 extends over 19 amino acids. The germline CDR1 and CDR2 sequences are ENHRY and SYGVKD. The CDR3 protein is CAISELPSRRPLHTDTQYF. The CDR3 nucleotides are TGTGCCATCAGTGAGCTTCCTAGCAGGAGGCCTTTGCACACAGATACGCAGTATTTT.

The V call is TRBV20-1, the J call TRBJ2-1; 11 bases match TRBD2. Germline lookup yields CDR1 DFQATT and CDR2 SNEGSKA (reference sequence). The V gene end was trimmed by 6 bases and the J gene end by 1 base; junction bases not matched to a gene: 14. The CDR3 spans 18 residues. The CDR3 is CSAEPGTSGTISYNEQFF. The DNA of the CDR3 is TGCAGTGCCGAACCTGGGACTAGCGGAACCATTTCCTACAATGAGCAGTTCTTC.

This clone was found many times. V gene TRBV25-1 combines with J gene TRBJ2-1; D unresolved. Trimming left V 5 bases short and J 5 bases short, with 10 bases between. The germline V gene has CDR1 MGHDK and CDR2 SYGVNS. CDR3 length: 13 amino acids. This CDR3 reads CASSRSSNNEQFF. The CDR3 nucleotides are TGTGCCAGCAGTAGATCCTCAAACAATGAGCAGTTCTTC.

This clone was detected many times. A much more abundant neighbour one base away suggests this may be a read error. Other DNA sequences in the same sample also yield this CDR3. The V and J genes are TRBV20-1 and TRBJ2-2; D gene uncertain. Germline CDR1 is DFQATT and CDR2 is SNEGSKA (reference sequence). The CDR3 has 12 residues. Written as DNA, the CDR3 is TGCAGCGCTAGTCCGAACACCGGGGAGCTGTTTTTT. It codes for CSASPNTGELFF.

This clone was seen only a few times. V usage is TRBV6-1 and J usage is TRBJ1-2, with TRBD1 identical over 8 bases. Germline CDR1 and CDR2: MNHNS and SASEGT. This CDR3 has 12 amino acids. The trim removed 6 bases at V and 9 bases at J, leaving 6 bases unmatched. DNA of the CDR3: TGTGCCAGCAGGGAGCAGGGGGCGAGCTACACCTTC. Translation gives CASREQGASYTF.

In its sample, this clone was seen a few times. The chain carries TRBV7-2 and TRBJ2-7, with TRBD1 matching 8 bases. The CDR3 contains 12 residues. The V gene's germline CDR1 is SGHTA and CDR2 FQGNSA. Germline trimming cut 5 bases from V and 7 bases from J; bases unmatched to any gene: 4. Here the CDR3 reads CASSPGQGEQYF. The DNA for the CDR3 is TGTGCCAGCAGCCCAGGACAGGGAGAGCAGTACTTC.

This clone has only a few counts. The rearrangement uses TRBV7-9 and TRBJ2-7; a possible D gene is TRBD2 (5 bases). This CDR3 has 11 amino acids. Germline V lookup: CDR1 SEHNR, CDR2 FQNEAQ (reference sequence). Trimming left V 5 bases short and J 5 bases short, with 7 bases between. The CDR3 DNA reads as TGTGCCAGCAGCCCGGGGAACGAGCAGTACTTC. Translated, it gives CASSPGNEQYF.

The rearrangement links TRBV30 to TRBJ2-7; D may be TRBD1 (6 bases). The CDR3 runs 12 residues. Germline V gives CDR1 GTSNPN, CDR2 SVGIG (reference sequence). V gave up 2 bases and J gave up 5 bases, with 10 bases separating them. This CDR3 reads CAWSPQGNEQYF. CDR3 sequence (DNA): TGTGCCTGGAGTCCACAGGGTAACGAGCAGTACTTC. The full variable domain, its missing parts supplied by reference TRBV30 and TRBJ2-7, is SQTIHQWPATLVQPVGSPLSLECTVEGTSNPNLYWYRQAAGRGLQLLFYSVGIGQISSEVPQNLSASRPQDRQFILSSKKLLLSDSGFYLCAWSPQGNEQYFGPGTRLTVT.

Relative to its sample, this clone is medium-sized. This sequence joins TRBV6-1 and TRBJ1-1; D uncertain. V was shortened by 4 bases and J by 4 bases, with 13 bases between the two germline ends. Germline CDR1 reads MNHNS; CDR2 reads SASEGT. The CDR3 has 14 residues. CDR3 sequence reads: CASSVEGSGTEAFF. The CDR3 nucleotides are TGTGCCAGCAGTGTAGAGGGCAGTGGCACTGAAGCTTTCTTT.